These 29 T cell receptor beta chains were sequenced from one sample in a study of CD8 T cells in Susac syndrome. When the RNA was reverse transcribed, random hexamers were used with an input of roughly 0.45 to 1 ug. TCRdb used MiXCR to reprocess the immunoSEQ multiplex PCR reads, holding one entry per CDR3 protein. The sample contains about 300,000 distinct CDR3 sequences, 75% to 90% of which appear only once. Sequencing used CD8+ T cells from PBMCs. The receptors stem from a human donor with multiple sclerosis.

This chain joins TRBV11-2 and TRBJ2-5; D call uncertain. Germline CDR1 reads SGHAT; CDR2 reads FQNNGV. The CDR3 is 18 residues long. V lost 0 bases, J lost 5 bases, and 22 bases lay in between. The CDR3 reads CASSLEVPQQYNRETQYF. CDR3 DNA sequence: TGTGCCAGCAGCTTAGAGGTGCCTCAGCAGTATAATCGCGAGACCCAGTACTTC.

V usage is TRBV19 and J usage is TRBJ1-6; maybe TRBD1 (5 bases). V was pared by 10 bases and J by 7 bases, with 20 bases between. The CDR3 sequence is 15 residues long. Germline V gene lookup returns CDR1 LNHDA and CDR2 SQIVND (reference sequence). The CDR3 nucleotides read TGTGCCACCACTTTGGCGGGGACCCCAAATTCACCCCTCCACTTT. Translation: CATTLAGTPNSPLHF.

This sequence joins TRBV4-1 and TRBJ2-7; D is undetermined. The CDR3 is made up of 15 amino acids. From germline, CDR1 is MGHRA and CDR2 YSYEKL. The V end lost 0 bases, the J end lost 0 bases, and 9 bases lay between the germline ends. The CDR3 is CASSQEKGNSYEQYF. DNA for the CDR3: TGCGCCAGCAGCCAAGAGAAAGGTAACTCCTACGAGCAGTACTTC.

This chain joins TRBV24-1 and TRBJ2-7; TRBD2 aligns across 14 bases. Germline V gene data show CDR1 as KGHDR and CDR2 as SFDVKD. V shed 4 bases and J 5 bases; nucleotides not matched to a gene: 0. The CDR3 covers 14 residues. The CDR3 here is CATSETSGRDEQYF. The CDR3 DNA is TGTGCCACCAGTGAGACTAGCGGGAGGGACGAGCAGTACTTC.

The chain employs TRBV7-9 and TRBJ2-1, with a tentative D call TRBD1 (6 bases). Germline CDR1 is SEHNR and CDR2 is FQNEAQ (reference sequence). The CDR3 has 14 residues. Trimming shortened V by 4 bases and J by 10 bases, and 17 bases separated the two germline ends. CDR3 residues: CASSSSGHREEQFF. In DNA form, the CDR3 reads TGTGCCAGCAGCTCATCGGGACATCGTGAGGAGCAGTTCTTC. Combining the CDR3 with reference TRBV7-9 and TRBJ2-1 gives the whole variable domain DTGVSQNPRHKITKRGQNVTFRCDPISEHNRLYWYRQTLGQGPEFLTYFQNEAQLEKSRLLSDRFSAERPKGSFSTLEIQRTEQGDSAMYLCASSSSGHREEQFFGPGTRLTVL.

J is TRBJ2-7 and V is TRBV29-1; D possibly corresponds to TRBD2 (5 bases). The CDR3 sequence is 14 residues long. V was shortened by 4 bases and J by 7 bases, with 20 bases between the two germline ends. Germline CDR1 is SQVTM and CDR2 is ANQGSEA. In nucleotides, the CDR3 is TGCAGCGTTGTAAGCGCTGATGGGCCGGGGGAGCAGTACTTC. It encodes CSVVSADGPGEQYF.

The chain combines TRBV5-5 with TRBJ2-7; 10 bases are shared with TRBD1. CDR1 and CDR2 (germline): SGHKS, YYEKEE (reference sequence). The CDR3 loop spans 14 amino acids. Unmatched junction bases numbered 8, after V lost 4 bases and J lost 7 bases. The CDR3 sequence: CASSGGQGQGEQYF. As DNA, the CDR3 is TGTGCCAGCAGCGGGGGACAGGGGCAAGGGGAGCAGTACTTC.

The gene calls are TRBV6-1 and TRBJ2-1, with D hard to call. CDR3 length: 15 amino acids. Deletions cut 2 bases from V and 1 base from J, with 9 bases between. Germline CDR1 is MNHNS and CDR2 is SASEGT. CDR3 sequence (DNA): TGTGCCAGCAGTGAAAGGGTGGGTTCCTACAATGAGCAGTTCTTC. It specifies CASSERVGSYNEQFF.

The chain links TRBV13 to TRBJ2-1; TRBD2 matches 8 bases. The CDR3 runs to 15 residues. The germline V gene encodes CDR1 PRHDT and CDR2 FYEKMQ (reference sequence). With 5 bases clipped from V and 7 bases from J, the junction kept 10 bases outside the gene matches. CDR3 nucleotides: TGTGCCAGCAGCCGTAGCGGGATCCCCGGTAATGAGCAGTTCTTC. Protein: CASSRSGIPGNEQFF.

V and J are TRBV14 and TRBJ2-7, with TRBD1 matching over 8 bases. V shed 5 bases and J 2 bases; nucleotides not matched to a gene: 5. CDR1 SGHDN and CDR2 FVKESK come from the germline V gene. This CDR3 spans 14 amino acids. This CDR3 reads CASSWTGNTYEQYF. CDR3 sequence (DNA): TGTGCCAGCAGCTGGACAGGGAATACCTACGAGCAGTACTTC.

The CDR3 bases are TGCGCCAGCAGCGGGGCGGACCAGGGGGCGAGTGGCTACACCTTC. Residues: CASSGADQGASGYTF. The rearrangement joins TRBV5-1 to TRBJ1-2; TRBD1 aligns across 8 bases. The V gene end was trimmed by 4 bases and the J gene end by 7 bases; junction bases not matched to a gene: 12. This CDR3 has 15 residues. Looked up from germline, CDR1 is SGHRS and CDR2 is YFSETQ.

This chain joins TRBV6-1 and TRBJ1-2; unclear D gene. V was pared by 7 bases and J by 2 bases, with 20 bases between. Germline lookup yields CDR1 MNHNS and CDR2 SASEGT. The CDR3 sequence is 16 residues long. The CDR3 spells CASTSPGRTGNYGYTF. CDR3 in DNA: TGTGCCAGCACCTCACCGGGCCGCACGGGGAACTATGGCTACACCTTC.

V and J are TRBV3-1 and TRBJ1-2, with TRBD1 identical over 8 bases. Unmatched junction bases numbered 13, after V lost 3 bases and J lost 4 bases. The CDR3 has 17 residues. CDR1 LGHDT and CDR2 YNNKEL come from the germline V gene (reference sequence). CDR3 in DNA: TGTGCCAGCAGCCACGTCCCTTCCGGGACAGGAACCTATGGCTACACCTTC. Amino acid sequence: CASSHVPSGTGTYGYTF.

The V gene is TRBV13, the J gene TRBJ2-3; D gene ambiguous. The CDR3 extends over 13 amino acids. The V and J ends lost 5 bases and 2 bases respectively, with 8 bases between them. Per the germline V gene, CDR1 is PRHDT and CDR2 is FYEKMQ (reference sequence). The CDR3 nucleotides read TGTGCCAGCAGCCCAGCCTTCACAGATACGCAGTATTTT. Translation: CASSPAFTDTQYF.

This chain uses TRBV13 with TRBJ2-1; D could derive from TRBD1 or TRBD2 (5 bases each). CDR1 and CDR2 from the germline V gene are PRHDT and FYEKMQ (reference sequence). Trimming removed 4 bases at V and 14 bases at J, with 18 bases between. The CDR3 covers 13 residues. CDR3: CASSSSRDPGKFF. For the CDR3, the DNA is TGTGCCAGCAGCTCCTCTCGGGACCCTGGAAAGTTCTTC.

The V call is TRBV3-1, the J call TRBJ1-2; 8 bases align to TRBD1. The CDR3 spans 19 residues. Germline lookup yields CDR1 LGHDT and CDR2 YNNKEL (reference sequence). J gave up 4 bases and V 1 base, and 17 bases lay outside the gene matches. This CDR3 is CASSQGTGTGKIRSYGYTF. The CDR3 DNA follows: TGTGCCAGCAGCCAAGGTACCGGGACAGGTAAAATCCGGAGCTATGGCTACACCTTC. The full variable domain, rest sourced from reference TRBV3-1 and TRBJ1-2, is DTAVSQTPKYLVTQMGNDKSIKCEQNLGHDTMYWYKQDSKKFLKIMFSYNNKELIINETVPNRFSPKSPDKAHLNLHINSLELGDSAVYFCASSQGTGTGKIRSYGYTFGSGTRLTVV.

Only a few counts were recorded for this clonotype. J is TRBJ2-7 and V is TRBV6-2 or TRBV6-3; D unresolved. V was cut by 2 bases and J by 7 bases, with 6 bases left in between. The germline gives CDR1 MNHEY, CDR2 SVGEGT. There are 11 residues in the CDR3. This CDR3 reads CASSYLREQYF. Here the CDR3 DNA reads TGTGCCAGCAGTTACCTCCGGGAGCAGTACTTC.

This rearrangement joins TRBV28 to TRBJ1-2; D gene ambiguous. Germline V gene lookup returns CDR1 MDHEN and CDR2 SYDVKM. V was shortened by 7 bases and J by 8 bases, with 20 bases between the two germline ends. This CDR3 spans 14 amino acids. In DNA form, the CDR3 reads TGTGCCAGCAATTACCTTAGTGGACCGGGGGGCTACACCTTC. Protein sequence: CASNYLSGPGGYTF.

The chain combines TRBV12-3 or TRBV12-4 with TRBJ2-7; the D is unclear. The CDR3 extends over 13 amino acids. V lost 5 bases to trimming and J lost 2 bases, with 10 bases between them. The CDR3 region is CASSAAPTYEQYF. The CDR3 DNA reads TGTGCCAGCAGTGCGGCACCAACCTACGAGCAGTACTTC.

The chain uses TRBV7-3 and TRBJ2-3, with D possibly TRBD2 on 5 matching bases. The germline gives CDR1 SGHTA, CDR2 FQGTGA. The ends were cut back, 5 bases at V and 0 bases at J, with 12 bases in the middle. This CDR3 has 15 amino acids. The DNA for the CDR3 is TGTGCCAGCAGCCCCGGACTGCCGAGCACAGATACGCAGTATTTT. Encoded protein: CASSPGLPSTDTQYF.

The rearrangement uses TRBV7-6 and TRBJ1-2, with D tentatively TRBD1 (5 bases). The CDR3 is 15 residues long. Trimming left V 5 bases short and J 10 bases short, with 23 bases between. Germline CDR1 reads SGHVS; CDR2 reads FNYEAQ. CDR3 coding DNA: TGTGCCAGCAGCGAAAAACCAGGGAATCGGGATGACTACACCTTC. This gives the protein CASSEKPGNRDDYTF.

The CDR3 sequence is CSVRGNEQFF. CDR3 bases: TGCAGCGTACGAGGGAATGAGCAGTTCTTC. The chain carries TRBV29-1 and TRBJ2-1; D may be TRBD2 (5 bases). Germline CDR1 SQVTM, CDR2 ANQGSEA. The V end was cut by 6 bases, the J end by 7 bases, with 7 bases between. This CDR3 region has 10 residues.

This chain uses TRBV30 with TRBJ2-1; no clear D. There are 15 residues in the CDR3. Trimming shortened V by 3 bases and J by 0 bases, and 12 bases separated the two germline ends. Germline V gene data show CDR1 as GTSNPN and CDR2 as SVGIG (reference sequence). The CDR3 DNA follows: TGTGCCTGGAGCGCCGACTTGAGCTCCTACAATGAGCAGTTCTTC. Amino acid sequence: CAWSADLSSYNEQFF.

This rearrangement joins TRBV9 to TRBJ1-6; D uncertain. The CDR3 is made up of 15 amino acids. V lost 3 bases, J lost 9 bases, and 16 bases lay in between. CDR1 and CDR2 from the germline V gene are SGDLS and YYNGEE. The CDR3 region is CASSEGSSKSSPLHF. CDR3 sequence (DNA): TGTGCCAGCAGCGAAGGGTCGTCTAAGTCTTCACCCCTCCACTTT.

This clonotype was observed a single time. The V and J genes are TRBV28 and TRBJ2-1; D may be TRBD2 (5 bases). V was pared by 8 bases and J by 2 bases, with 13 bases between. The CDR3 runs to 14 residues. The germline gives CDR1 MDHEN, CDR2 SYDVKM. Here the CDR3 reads CASQDGGPYNEQFF. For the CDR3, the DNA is TGTGCCAGCCAGGACGGAGGCCCCTACAATGAGCAGTTCTTC.

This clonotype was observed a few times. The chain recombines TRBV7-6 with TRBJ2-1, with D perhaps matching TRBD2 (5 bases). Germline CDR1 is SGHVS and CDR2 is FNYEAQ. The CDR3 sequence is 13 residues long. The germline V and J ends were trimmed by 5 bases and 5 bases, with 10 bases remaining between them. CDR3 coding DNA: TGTGCCAGCAGCCCCGAGGAGGACAATGAGCAGTTCTTC. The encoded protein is CASSPEEDNEQFF.

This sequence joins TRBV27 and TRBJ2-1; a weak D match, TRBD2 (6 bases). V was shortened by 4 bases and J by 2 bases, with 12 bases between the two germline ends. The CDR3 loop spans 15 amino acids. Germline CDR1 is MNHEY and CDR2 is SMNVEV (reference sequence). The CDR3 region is CASSSPAGTYNEQFF. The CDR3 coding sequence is TGTGCCAGCAGTTCCCCGGCGGGAACCTACAATGAGCAGTTCTTC.

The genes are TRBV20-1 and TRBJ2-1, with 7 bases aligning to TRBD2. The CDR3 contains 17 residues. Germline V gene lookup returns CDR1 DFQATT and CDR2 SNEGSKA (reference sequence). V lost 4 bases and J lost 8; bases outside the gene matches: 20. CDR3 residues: CSANHPSASGVSYEQFF. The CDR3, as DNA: TGCAGTGCTAACCACCCGAGTGCCAGCGGGGTTTCTTATGAGCAGTTCTTC.

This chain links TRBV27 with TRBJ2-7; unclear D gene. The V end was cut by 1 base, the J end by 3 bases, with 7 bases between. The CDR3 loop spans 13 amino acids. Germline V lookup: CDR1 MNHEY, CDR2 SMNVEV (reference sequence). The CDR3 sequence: CASSLLADYEQYF. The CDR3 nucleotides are TGTGCCAGCAGTTTATTAGCTGACTACGAGCAGTACTTC.